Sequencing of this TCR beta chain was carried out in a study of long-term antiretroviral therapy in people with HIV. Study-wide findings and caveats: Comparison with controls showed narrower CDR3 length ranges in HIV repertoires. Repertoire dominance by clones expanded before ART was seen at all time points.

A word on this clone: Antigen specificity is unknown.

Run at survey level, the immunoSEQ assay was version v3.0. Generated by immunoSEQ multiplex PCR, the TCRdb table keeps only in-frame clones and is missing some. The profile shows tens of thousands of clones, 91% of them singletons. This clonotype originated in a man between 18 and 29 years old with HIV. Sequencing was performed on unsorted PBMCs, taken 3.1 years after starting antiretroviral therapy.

In DNA, the CDR3 is TGTGCCAGCAGTCCTCAGGGAGGGAATACGTATACGCAGTATTTT. Amino acid sequence: CASSPQGGNTYTQYF. This chain connects TRBV2 to TRBJ2-3; TRBD2 matches at 7 bases. Germline V gene data show CDR1 as SNHLY and CDR2 as FYNNEI. V was pared by 5 bases and J by 7 bases, with 12 bases of the junction left unmatched. CDR3 length: 15 residues.